This T cell receptor beta chain is from a study of vaccination and CD4 T cells after COVID-19. General study findings and limits: Convalescent patients' clones that were vaccine-specific were spike mono-reactive in 304 of 307 cases.

An Oncomine TCR Beta short-read assay was used to sequence the DNA from cultured CD4+ T cells. MiXCR, run by TCRdb on the PCR reads, gives a single entry per CDR3 protein. The sample holds 20,000 to 25,000 distinct CDR3 sequences; roughly 43% are singletons and the top ten take under 6.5%. Concerning this clonotype itself: Its antigen is as yet unknown.

Time point noted: late sampling 161 to 241 days after vaccination in three convalescent patients. This sample's treatment: approximately 9-day PBMC culture with coronavirus spike peptide pools or control peptides (ViraFEST assay). Patients returned positive PCR results between March and December 2020, earlier than US Alpha, Beta and Delta variants. Losses at the gene ends were 5 bases for V and 1 base for J; bases not matched to a gene: 7. Germline V gene data show CDR1 as SGHVS and CDR2 as FNYEAQ. This CDR3 has 16 amino acids. The V call is TRBV7-6, the J call TRBJ2-2; TRBD2 matches 7 bases. This TCR derives from a human donor who had recovered from COVID-19. The material sequenced was CD4+ T cells from blood, cultured in vitro, taken about 7 months after SARS-CoV-2 vaccination. The DNA of the CDR3 is TGTGCCAGCAGCCCCCATCTAGCGGAGAACACCGGGGAGCTGTTTTTT. Its protein is CASSPHLAENTGELFF.